This T cell receptor beta chain was sequenced for a study of T cell repertoires in cytomegalovirus infection. Study context: Public TCR beta signature analysis indicated the presence of both CMV infection and matching HLA type.

The CDR3 loop spans 18 amino acids. The ends were cut back, 5 bases at V and 0 bases at J, with 17 bases in the middle. From germline, CDR1 is MDHEN and CDR2 SYDVKM. The table lists this clonotype with many counts. Antigen unknown. Findings and caveats of the study: What dominated the ex vivo response were HLA-C-restricted CMV-specific TCR beta clonotypes. There were carriers of CMV plus the relevant HLA, and cumulative public TCR beta family frequency identified them.

Each CDR3 protein is one row after TCRdb ran MiXCR on the reads. The sample has approximately 140,000 distinct CDR3 sequences, 7% to 10% seen once; the top ten hold 10%. V is TRBV28 and J is TRBJ1-6, with D possibly being TRBD1 (6 bases). The receptor's source is a human donor in good health (CMV status not recorded). Some clones in this sample may be carry-over from other donors' samples. Source material: PBMCs. The CDR3: CASSALRDTNSYNSPLHF. DNA for the CDR3: TGTGCCAGCAGTGCCCTCCGGGACACCAACTCCTATAATTCACCCCTCCACTTT.